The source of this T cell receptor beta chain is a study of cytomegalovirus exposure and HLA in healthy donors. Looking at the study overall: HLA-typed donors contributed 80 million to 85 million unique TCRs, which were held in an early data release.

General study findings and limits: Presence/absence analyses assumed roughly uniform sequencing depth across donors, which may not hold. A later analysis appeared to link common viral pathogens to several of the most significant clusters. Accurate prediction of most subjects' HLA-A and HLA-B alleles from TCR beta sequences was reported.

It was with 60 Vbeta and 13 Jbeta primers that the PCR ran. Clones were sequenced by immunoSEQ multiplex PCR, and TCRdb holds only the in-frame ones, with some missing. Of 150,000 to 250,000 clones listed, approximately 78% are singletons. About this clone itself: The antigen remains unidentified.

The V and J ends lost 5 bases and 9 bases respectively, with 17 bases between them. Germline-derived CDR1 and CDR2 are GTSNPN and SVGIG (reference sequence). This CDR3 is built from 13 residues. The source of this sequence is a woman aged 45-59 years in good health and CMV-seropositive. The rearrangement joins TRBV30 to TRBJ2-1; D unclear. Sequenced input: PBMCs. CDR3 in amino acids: CAWAARAYGEQFF. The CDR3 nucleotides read TGTGCCTGGGCCGCGCGAGCTTACGGTGAGCAGTTCTTC.